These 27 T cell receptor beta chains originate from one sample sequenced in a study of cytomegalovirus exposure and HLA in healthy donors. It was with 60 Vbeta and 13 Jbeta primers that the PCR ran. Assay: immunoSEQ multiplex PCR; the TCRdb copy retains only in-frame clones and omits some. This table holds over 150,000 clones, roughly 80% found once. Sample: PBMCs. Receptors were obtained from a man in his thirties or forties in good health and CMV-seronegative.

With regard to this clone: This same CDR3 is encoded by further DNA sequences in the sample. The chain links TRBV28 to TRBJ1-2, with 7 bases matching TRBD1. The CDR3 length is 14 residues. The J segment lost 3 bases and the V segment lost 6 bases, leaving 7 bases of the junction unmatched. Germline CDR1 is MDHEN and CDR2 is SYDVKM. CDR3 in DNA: TGTGCCAGCAGCCTCCTAGACAGGGACTATGGCTACACCTTC. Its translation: CASSLLDRDYGYTF.

The CDR3 nucleotides read TGTGCCAGCAGCCGCGAAGTCTCCACTGAAGCTTTCTTT. Its protein is CASSREVSTEAFF. This chain connects TRBV14 to TRBJ1-1, with D unclear. Trimming removed 4 bases from V and 4 bases from J, with 10 bases in between. The germline gives CDR1 SGHDN, CDR2 FVKESK. This CDR3 has 13 amino acids.

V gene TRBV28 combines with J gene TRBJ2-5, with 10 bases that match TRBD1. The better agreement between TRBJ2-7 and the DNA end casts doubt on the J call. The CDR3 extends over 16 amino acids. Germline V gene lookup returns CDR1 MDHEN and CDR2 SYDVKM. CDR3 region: CASRLPGQGPLYEQYF. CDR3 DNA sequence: TGTGCCAGCAGATTACCGGGACAGGGGCCACTCTACGAGCAGTACTTC.

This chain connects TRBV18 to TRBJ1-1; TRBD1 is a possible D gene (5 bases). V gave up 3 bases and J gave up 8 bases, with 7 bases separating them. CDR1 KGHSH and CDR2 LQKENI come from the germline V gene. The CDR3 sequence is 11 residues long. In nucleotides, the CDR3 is TGTGCCAGCTCACCCGGGGGGGAAGCTTTCTTT. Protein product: CASSPGGEAFF.

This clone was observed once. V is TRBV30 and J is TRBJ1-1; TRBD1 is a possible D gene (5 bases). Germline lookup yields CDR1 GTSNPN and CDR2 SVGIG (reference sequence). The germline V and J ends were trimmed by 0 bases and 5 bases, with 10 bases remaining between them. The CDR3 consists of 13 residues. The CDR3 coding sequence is TGTGCCTGGAGTGTTGATAGACAGACTGAAGCTTTCTTT. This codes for CAWSVDRQTEAFF.

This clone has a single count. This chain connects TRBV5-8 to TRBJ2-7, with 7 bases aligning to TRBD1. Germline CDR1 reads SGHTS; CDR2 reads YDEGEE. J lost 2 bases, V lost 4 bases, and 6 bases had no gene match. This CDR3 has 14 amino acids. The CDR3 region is CASSGHRGAYEQYF. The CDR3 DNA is TGTGCCAGCAGCGGCCACAGGGGAGCCTACGAGCAGTACTTC. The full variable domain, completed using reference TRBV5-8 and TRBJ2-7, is EAGVTQSPTHLIKTRGQQATLRCSPISGHTSVYWYQQALGLGLQFLLWYDEGEERNRGNFPPRFSGRQFPNYSSELNVNALELEDSALYLCASSGHRGAYEQYFGPGTRLTVT.

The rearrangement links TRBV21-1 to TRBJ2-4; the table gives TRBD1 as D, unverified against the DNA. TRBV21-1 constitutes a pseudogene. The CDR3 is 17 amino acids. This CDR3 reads CASSRTDRLLAKNIQYF. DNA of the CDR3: TGTGCCAGCAGCAGGACGGACAGATTGCTAGCCAAAAACATTCAGTACTTC.

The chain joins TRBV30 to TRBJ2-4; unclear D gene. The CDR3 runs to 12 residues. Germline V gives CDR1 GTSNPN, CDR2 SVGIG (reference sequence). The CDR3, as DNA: TGTGCTCACGAACCGACAAAGAACATTCAGTACTTC. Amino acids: CAHEPTKNIQYF. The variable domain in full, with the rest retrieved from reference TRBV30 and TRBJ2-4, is SQTIHQWPATLVQPVGSPLSLECTVEGTSNPNLYWYRQAAGRGLQLLFYSVGIGQISSEVPQNLSASRPQDRQFILSSKKLLLSDSGFYLCAHEPTKNIQYFGAGTRLSVL.

The CDR3 loop is CASSFFPDSNDREAFF. The DNA for the CDR3 is TGTGCCAGCAGCTTTTTTCCCGACAGTAACGACAGAGAAGCTTTCTTT. The chain recombines TRBV13 with TRBJ1-1; a weak D match, TRBD1 (5 bases). Trimming stripped 3 bases from V and 8 bases from J, with 22 bases between. In germline, CDR1 is PRHDT, CDR2 FYEKMQ (reference sequence). The CDR3 length is 16 residues.

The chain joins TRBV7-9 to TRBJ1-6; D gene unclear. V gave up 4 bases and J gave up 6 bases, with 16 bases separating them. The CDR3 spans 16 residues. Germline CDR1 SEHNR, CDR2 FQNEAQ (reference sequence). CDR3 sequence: CASSSPGGVGNSPLHF. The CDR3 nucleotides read TGTGCCAGCAGCTCGCCCGGAGGAGTCGGTAATTCACCCCTCCACTTT.

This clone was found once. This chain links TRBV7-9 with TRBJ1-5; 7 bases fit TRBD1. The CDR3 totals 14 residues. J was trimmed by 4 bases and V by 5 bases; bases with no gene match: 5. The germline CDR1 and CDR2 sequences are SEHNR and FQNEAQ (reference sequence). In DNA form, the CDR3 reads TGTGCCAGCAGCCGGGACAGCTCTAATCAGCCCCAGCATTTT. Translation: CASSRDSSNQPQHF.

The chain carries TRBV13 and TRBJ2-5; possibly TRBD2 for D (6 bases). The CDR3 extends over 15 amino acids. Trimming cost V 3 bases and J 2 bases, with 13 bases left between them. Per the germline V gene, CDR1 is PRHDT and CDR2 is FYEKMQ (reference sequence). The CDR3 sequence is CASSFDGGRQETQYF. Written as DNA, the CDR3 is TGTGCCAGCAGCTTTGACGGGGGTAGGCAAGAGACCCAGTACTTC.

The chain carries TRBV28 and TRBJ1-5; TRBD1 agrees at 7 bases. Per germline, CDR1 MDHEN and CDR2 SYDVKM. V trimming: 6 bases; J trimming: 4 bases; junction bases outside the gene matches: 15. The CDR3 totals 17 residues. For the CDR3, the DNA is TGTGCCAGCAGGCCTAACTTAGGGGGACAGCAGAATCAGCCCCAGCATTTT. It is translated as CASRPNLGGQQNQPQHF.

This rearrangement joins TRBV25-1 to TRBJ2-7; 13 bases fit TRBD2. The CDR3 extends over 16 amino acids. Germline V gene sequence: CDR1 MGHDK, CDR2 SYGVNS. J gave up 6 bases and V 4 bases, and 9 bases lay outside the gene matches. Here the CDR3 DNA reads TGTGCCAGCAGTGCCGGCCCGGGACTAGCGGGAACCGAGCAGTACTTC. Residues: CASSAGPGLAGTEQYF.

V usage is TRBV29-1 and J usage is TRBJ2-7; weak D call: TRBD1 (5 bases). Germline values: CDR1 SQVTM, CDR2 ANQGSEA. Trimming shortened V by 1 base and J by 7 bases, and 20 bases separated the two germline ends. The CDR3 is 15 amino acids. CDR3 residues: CSVEVGPLPTLEQYF. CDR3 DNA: TGCAGCGTTGAAGTGGGGCCCCTCCCAACCTTAGAGCAGTACTTC.

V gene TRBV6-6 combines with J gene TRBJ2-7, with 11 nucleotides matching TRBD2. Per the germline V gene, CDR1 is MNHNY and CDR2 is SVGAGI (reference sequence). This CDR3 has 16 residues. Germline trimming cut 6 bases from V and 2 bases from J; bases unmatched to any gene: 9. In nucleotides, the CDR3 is TGTGCCAGCAGCCGGCAGACTAGCGGGGCAACCTACGAGCAGTACTTC. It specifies CASSRQTSGATYEQYF.

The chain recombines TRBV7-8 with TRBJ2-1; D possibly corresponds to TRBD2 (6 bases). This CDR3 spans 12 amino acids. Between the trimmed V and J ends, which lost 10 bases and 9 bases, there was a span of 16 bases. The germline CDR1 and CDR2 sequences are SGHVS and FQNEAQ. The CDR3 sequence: CAIGGAGIEQFF. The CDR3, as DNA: TGTGCCATAGGAGGGGCAGGGATTGAGCAGTTCTTC.

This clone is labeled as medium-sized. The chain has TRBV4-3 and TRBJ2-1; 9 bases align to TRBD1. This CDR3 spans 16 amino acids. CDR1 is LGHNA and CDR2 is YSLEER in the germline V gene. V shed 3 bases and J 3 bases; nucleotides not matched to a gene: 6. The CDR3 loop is CASSHRQGQGYNEQFF. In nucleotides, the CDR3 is TGCGCCAGCAGCCATAGGCAGGGACAGGGCTACAATGAGCAGTTCTTC.

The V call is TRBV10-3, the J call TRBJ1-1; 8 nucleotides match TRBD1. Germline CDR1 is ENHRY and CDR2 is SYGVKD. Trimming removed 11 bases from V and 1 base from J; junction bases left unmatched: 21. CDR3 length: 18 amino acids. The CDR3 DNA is TGTGCCTCCGGGGGTACGGCAGGGGGCAATCGGGGGAACACTGAAGCTTTCTTT. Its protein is CASGGTAGGNRGNTEAFF.

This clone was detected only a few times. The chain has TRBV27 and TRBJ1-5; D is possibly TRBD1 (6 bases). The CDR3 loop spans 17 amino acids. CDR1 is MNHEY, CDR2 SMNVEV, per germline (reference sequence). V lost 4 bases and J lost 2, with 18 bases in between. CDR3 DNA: TGTGCCAGCAGTTCTAAGACCTCAGGGGCTGGCAATCAGCCCCAGCATTTT. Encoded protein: CASSSKTSGAGNQPQHF.

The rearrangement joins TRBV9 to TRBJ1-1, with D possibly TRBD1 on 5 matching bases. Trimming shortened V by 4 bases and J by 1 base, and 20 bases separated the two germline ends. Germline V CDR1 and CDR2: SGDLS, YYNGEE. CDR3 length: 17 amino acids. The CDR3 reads CASSLSDRRYANTEAFF. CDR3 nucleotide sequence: TGTGCCAGCAGCTTAAGCGACAGACGGTACGCGAACACTGAAGCTTTCTTT.

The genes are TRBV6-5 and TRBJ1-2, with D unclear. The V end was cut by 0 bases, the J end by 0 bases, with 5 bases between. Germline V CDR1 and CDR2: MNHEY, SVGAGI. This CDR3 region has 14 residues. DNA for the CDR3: TGTGCCAGCAGTTACTCGAGAGCTAACTATGGCTACACCTTC. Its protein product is CASSYSRANYGYTF.

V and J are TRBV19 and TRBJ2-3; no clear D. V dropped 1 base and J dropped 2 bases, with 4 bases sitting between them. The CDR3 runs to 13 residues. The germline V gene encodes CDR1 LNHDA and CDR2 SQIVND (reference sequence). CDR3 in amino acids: CASSIVLTDTQYF. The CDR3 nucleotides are TGTGCCAGTAGTATAGTCCTCACAGATACGCAGTATTTT.

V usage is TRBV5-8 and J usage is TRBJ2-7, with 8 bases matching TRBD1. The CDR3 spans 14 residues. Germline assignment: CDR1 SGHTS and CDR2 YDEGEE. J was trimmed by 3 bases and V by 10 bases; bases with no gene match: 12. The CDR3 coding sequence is TGTGCCGGCCCCCCGACAGGGGTTAACTACGAGCAGTACTTC. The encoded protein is CAGPPTGVNYEQYF.

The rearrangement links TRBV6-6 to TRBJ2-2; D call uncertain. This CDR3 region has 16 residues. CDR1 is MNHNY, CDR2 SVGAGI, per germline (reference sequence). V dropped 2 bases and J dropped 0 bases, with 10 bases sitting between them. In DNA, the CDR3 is TGTGCCAGCAGTTACCAACTGATGGCGAACACCGGGGAGCTGTTTTTT. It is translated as CASSYQLMANTGELFF.

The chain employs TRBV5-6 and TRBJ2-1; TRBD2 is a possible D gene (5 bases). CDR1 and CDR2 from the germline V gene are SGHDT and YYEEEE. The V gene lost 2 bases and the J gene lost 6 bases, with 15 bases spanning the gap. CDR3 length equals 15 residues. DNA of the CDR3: TGTGCCAGCAGCTTAGGAGCCCGGAGGTTCAATGAGCAGTTCTTC. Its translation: CASSLGARRFNEQFF.

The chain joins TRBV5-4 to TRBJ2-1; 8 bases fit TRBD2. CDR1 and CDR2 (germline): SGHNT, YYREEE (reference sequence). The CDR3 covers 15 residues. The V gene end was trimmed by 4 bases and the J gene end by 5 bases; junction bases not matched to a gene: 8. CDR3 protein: CASSPSGRADNEQFF. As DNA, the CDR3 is TGTGCCAGCAGCCCGAGCGGGAGAGCTGACAATGAGCAGTTCTTC.